This T cell receptor beta chain emerged from a study of T cell repertoires in cytomegalovirus infection. Study details: Well-studied HLA-B-restricted epitopes and recently identified HLA-C-restricted epitopes of CMV were both used in the study. A matching HLA type, together with CMV infection, was signaled by public TCR beta signatures. Whole-study findings and limits: The cumulative frequency of public TCR beta families identified carriers of CMV plus the relevant HLA. HLA-C-restricted CMV-specific TCR beta clonotypes were dominant in the ex vivo response.

TCRdb called the reads again in MiXCR, with one record for every CDR3 protein. The sample records approximately 770,000 distinct CDR3 sequences, about 27% being singletons. As to this clonotype: Its antigen is not identified.

Per germline, CDR1 SGHRS and CDR2 YFSETQ. The CDR3 length is 17 residues. The V end was cut by 0 bases, the J end by 1 base, with 16 bases between. The V and J genes are TRBV5-1 and TRBJ2-5, with a possible D match to TRBD1 (6 bases). The receptor comes from a human donor in good health (CMV status not recorded). Some clones in this sample may be carry-over from other donors' samples. The sequences come from cultured CD8+ T cells from PBMCs, collected from culture after CMV antigen stimulation. CDR3 sequence reads: CASSLEAGAFAQETQYF. CDR3 DNA: TGCGCCAGCAGCTTGGAAGCAGGGGCCTTTGCCCAAGAGACCCAGTACTTC.